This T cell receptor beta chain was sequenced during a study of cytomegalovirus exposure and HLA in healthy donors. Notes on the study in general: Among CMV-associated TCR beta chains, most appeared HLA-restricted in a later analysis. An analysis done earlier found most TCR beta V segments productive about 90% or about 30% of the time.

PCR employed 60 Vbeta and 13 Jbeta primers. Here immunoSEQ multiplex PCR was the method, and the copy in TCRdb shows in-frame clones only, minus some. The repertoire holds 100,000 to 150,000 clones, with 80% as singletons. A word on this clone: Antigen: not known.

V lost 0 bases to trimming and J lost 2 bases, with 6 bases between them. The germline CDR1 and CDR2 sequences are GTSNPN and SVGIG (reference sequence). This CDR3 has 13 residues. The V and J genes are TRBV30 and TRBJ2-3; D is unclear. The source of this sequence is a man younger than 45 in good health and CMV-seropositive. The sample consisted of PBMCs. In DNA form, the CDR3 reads TGTGCCTGGAGTGTCTACTTCACAGATACGCAGTATTTT. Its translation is CAWSVYFTDTQYF.